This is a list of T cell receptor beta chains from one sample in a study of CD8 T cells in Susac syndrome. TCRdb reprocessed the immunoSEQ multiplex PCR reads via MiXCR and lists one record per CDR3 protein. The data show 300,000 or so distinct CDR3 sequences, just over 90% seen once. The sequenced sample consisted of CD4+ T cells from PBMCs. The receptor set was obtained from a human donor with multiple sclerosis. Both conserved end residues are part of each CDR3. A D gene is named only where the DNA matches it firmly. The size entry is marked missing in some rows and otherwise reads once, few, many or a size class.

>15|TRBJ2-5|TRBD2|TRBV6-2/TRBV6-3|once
CASSRTSGSRETQYF
TGTGCCAGCAGTCGGACTAGCGGGAGTAGAGAGACCCAGTACTTC
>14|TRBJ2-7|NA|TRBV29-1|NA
CSVSRDLQSYEQYF
TGCAGCGTTTCTCGGGACTTGCAAAGCTACGAGCAGTACTTC
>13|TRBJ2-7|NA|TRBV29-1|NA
CSVNQDRSGEQYF
TGCAGCGTCAACCAGGACAGATCGGGCGAGCAGTACTTC
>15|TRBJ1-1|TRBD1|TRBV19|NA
CASSTNRGTDTEAFF
TGTGCCAGTAGTACCAACAGGGGAACGGACACTGAAGCTTTCTTT
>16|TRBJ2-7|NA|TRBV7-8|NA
CASSLGPRGAPYEQYF
TGTGCCAGCAGCTTGGGACCACGGGGGGCCCCCTACGAGCAGTACTTC
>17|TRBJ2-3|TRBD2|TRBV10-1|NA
CASSDAASGGAKDTQYF
TGCGCCAGCAGTGATGCCGCTAGCGGGGGGGCCAAGGATACGCAGTATTTT
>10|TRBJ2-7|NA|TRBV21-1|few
CASSQDEQYF
TGTGCCAGCAGCCAAGACGAGCAGTACTTC
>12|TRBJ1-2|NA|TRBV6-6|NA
CASSEGRRGYTF
TGTGCCAGCAGTGAGGGAAGGCGAGGCTACACCTTC
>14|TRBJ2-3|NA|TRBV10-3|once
CAISETLDTDTQYF
TGTGCCATCAGTGAAACCCTAGACACAGATACGCAGTATTTT
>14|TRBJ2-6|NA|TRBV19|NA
CASTTRSGANVLTF
TGTGCCAGTACCACGAGATCTGGGGCCAACGTCCTGACTTTC
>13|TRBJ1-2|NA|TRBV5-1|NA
CASSVQGSYGYTF
TGCGCCAGCAGCGTTCAAGGAAGCTATGGCTACACCTTC
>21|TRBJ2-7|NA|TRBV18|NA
CASSGKGERTERGTTSYEQYF
TGTGCCAGCTCAGGAAAGGGGGAAAGGACAGAACGAGGTACGACGTCCTACGAGCAGTACTTC
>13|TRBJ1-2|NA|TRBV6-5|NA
CASSYGAGDGYTF
TGTGCCAGCAGTTACGGAGCCGGGGATGGCTACACCTTC
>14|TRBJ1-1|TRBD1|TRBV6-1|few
CASRETGAKSEAFF
TGTGCCAGCAGAGAGACAGGGGCGAAGAGTGAAGCTTTCTTT
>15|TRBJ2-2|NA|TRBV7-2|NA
CASSLSGTNTGELFF
TGTGCCAGCAGCCTTAGCGGAACGAACACCGGGGAGCTGTTTTTT
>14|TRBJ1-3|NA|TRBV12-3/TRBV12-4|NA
CASSFGTSGNTIFF
TGTGCCAGCAGTTTTGGTACGTCTGGAAACACCATATTTTTT
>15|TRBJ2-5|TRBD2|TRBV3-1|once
CASSQMLAGQETQYF
TGTGCCAGCAGCCAAATGCTAGCGGGGCAGGAGACCCAGTACTTC
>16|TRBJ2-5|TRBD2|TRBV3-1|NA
CASSTASGAGQETQYF
TGTGCCAGCAGTACAGCCAGCGGGGCCGGCCAAGAGACCCAGTACTTC
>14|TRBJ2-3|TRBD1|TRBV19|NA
CASRGTGGTDTQYF
TGTGCCAGTAGAGGGACAGGTGGAACAGATACGCAGTATTTT
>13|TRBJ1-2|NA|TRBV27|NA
CASSGAGNYGYTF
TGTGCCAGCAGTGGCGCCGGGAACTATGGCTACACCTTC
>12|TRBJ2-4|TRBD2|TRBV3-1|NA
CASSPSGGIQYF
TGTGCCAGCAGCCCTAGCGGGGGCATTCAGTACTTC
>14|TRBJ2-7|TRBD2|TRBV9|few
CASSGGTSGSEQYF
TGTGCCAGCAGCGGAGGGACTAGCGGGAGCGAGCAGTACTTC
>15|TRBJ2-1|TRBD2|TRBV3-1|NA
CASSLSGTSYNEQFF
TGTGCCAGCAGCCTTAGCGGGACGTCCTACAATGAGCAGTTCTTC
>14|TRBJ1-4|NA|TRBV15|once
CATSRDRGNERLFF
TGTGCCACCAGCAGAGACAGGGGAAATGAAAGACTGTTTTTT
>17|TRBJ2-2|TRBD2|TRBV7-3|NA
CASSLTGLAVNTGELFF
TGTGCCAGCAGCCTGACCGGACTAGCGGTAAACACCGGGGAGCTGTTTTTT
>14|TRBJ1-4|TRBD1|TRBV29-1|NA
CSATGSATNEKLFF
TGCAGCGCGACAGGGTCCGCGACTAATGAAAAACTGTTTTTT
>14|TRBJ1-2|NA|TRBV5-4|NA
CASSPRGGSYGYTF
TGTGCCAGCAGCCCGAGAGGGGGAAGCTATGGCTACACCTTC
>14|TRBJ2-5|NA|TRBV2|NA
CASMRGRGQETQYF
TGTGCCAGCATGAGGGGACGGGGCCAAGAGACCCAGTACTTC
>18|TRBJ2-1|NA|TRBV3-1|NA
CASSARASPGRSYNEQFF
TGTGCCAGCAGCGCCCGGGCTAGCCCGGGCCGCTCCTACAATGAGCAGTTCTTC
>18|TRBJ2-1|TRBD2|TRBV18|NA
CASSPSPGLAGVYNEQFF
TGTGCCAGCTCACCCTCACCGGGACTAGCGGGAGTCTACAATGAGCAGTTCTTC
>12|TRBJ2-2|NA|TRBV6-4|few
CASSADTGELFF
TGTGCCAGCAGTGCTGACACCGGGGAGCTGTTTTTT
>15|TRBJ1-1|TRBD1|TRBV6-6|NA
CASSYGDRGNTEAFF
TGTGCCAGCAGTTACGGAGACAGGGGGAACACTGAAGCTTTCTTT
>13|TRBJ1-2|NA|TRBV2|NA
CASSVVPNHGYTF
TGTGCCAGCAGTGTAGTACCGAACCATGGCTACACCTTC
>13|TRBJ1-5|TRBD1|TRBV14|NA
CASSSGQFQPQHF
TGTGCCAGCAGCTCGGGACAGTTTCAGCCCCAGCATTTT
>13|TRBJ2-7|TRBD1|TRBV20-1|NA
CSAGTGLWGEQYF
TGCAGTGCTGGGACAGGGCTATGGGGCGAGCAGTACTTC
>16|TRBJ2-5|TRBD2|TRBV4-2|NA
CASSQSGGPPQETQYF
TGTGCCAGCAGCCAGAGCGGGGGGCCTCCTCAAGAGACCCAGTACTTC
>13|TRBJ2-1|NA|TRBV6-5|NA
CASRSPGVPALLF
TGTGCCAGCAGGTCCCCGGGGGTCCCCGCCCTACTCTTC
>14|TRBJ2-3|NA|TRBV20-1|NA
CSASNREVKDTQYF
TGCAGTGCTTCAAATAGGGAGGTTAAGGATACGCAGTATTTT
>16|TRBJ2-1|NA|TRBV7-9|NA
CASSFGPRGTNNEQFF
TGTGCCAGCAGCTTTGGGCCTAGGGGGACGAACAATGAGCAGTTCTTC
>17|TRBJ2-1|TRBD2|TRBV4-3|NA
CASSQDPLAGGGNEQFF
TGCGCCAGCAGCCAAGATCCCCTAGCGGGAGGGGGCAATGAGCAGTTCTTC
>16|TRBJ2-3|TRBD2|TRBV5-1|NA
CASTDSRRLAEIKQYF
TGCGCCAGCACGGATAGCCGGAGGCTAGCGGAGATTAAGCAGTATTTT
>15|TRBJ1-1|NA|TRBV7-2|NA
CASSSQGAWHTEAFF
TGTGCCAGCAGTTCGCAGGGAGCATGGCACACTGAAGCTTTCTTT
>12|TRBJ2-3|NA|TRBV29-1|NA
CSGAASTDTQYF
TGCAGCGGGGCAGCCAGCACAGATACGCAGTATTTT